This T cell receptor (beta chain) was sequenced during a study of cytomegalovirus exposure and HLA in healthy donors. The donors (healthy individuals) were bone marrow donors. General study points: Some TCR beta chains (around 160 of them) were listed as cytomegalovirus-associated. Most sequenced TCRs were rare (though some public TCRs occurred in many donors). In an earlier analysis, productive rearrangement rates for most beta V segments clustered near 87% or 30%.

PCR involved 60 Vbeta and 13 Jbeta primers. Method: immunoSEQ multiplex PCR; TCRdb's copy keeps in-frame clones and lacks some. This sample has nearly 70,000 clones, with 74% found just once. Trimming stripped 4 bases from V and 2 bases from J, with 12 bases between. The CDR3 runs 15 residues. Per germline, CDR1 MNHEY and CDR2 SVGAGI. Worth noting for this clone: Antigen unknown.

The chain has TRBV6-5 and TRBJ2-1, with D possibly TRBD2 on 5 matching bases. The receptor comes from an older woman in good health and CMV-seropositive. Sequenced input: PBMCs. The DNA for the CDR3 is TGTGCCAGCAGTTTAGGGAGTTCCACCTACAATGAGCAGTTCTTC. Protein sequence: CASSLGSSTYNEQFF.